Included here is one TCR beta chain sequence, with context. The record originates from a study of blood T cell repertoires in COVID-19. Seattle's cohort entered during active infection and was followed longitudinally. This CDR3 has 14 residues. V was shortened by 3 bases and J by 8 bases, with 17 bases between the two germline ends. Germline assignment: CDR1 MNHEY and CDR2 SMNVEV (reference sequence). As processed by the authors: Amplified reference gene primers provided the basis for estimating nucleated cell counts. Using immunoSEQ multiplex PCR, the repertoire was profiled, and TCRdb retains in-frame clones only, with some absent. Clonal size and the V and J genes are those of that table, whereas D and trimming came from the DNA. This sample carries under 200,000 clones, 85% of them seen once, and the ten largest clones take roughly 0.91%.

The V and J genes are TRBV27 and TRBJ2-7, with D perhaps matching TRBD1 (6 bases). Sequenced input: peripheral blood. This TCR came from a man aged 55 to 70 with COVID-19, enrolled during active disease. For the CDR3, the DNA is TGTGCCAGCAGTTTCGCCAGGGGACCCTCGAAGCAGTACTTC. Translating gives CASSFARGPSKQYF.